This TCR beta chain was found in a study of T-cell memory formation after mild COVID-19. Whole-study findings and limits: Cross-reactive memory seemingly joined, as some responding clones were found in pre-infection memory. CD8+ contracting clones occupied EMRA, while CD4+ ones occupied mainly CM and EM.

Germline V CDR1 and CDR2: SGHAT, FQNNGV. Trimming cost V 0 bases and J 4 bases; bases outside gene matches: 8. The CDR3 spans 17 residues. TCRdb reprocessed the 5' RACE reads with MiXCR, giving one entry per CDR3 protein. The data show 300,000 to 400,000 distinct CDR3 sequences, around 15% seen once. Remarks on this clonotype: Its antigen is undetermined.

The sequencing sample was made of PBMCs or a T cell subset sorted from them (not recorded which). The TCR was taken from a man younger than 35 who had mild COVID-19 (a few samples of this study predate the infection). Cell type and time point are not known. This chain links TRBV11-2 with TRBJ2-3, with 9 nucleotides matching TRBD1. DNA of the CDR3: TGTGCCAGCAGCTTAGATTGGGGGACAGGGTTCGCAGATACGCAGTATTTT. The encoded protein is CASSLDWGTGFADTQYF.